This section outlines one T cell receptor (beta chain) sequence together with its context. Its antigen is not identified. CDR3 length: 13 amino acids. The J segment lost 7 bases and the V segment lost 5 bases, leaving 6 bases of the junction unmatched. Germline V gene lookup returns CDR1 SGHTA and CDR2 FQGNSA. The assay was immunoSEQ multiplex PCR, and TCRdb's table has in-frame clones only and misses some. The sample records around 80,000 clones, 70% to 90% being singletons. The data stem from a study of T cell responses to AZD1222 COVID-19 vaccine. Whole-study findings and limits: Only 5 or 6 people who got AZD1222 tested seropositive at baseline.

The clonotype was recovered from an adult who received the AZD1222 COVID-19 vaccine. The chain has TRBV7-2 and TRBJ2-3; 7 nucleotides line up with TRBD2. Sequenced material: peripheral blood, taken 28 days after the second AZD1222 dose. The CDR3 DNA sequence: TGTGCCAGCAGCCATGGGGGGGAGCATACGCAGTATTTT. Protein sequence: CASSHGGEHTQYF.